This TCR beta chain was found in a study of blood T cell repertoires in COVID-19. This clone came up a few times. Sequencing used immunoSEQ multiplex PCR; TCRdb keeps in-frame clones, though not all of them. The profile shows roughly 68,000 clones, approximately 85% of them singletons. The CDR3 totals 17 residues. The sequencing input was peripheral blood. V usage is TRBV1 and J usage is TRBJ2-3; no check of the table's D call, TRBD2, against the DNA was made. TRBV1 is a known pseudogene. The clonotype comes from a human donor in a cohort sampled during active COVID-19. CDR3 nucleotide sequence: TGCACCAGCAGCCAACTCGCCCTAGCGGGGGTCACAGATACGCAGTATTTT. It specifies CTSSQLALAGVTDTQYF.